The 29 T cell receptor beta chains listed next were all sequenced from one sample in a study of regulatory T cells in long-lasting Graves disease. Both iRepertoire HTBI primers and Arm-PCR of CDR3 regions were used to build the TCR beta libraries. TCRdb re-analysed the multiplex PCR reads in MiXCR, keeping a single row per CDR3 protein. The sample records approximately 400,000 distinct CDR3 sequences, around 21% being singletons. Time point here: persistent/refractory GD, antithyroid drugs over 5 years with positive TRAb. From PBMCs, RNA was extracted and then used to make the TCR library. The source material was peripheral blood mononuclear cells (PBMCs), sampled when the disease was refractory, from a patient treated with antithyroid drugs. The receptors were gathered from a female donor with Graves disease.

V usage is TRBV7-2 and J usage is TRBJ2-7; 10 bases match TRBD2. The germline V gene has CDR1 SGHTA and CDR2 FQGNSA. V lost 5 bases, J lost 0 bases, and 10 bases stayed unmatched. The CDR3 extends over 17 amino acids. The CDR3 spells CASSRRTGTSVSYEQYF. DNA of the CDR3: TGTGCCAGCAGCAGGAGGACCGGGACTAGCGTCTCCTACGAGCAGTACTTC.

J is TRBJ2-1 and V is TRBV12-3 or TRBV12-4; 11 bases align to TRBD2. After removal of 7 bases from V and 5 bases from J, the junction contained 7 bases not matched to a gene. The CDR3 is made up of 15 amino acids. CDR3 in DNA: TGTGCCAGCACCGTGACTAGCGGGACTCACAATGAGCAGTTCTTC. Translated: CASTVTSGTHNEQFF.

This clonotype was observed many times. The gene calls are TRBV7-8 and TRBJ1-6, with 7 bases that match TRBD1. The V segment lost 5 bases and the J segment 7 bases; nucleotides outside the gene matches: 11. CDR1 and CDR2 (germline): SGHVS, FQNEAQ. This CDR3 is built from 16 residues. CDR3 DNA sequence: TGTGCCAGCAGCCTCGGGACAGCAGCCGTGAATTCACCCCTCCACTTT. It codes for CASSLGTAAVNSPLHF.

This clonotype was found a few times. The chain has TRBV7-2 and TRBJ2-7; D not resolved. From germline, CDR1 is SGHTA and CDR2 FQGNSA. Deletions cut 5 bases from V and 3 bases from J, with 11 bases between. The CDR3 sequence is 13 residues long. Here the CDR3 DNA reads TGTGCCAGCAGCCCATATGGGAACTACGAGCAGTACTTC. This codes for CASSPYGNYEQYF.

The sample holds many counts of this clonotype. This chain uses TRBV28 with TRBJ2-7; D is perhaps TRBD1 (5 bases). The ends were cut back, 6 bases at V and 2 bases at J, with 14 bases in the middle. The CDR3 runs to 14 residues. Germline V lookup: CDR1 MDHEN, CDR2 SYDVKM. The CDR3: CASRRAGSAYEQYF. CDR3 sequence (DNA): TGTGCCAGCAGAAGGGCAGGGTCCGCCTACGAGCAGTACTTC.

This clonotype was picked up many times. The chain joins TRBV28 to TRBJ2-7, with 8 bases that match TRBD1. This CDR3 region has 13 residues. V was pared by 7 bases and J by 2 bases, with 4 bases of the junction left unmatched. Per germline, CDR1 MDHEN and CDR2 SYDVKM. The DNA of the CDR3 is TGTGCCAGCACGGCAGGGGGCGCCTACGAGCAGTACTTC. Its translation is CASTAGGAYEQYF.

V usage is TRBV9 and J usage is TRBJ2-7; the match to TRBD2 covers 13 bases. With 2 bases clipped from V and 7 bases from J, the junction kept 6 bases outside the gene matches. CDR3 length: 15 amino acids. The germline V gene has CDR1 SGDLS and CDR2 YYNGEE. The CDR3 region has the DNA TGTGCCAGCAGCGTTGGACTAGCGGGAGTAGAAGAGCAGTACTTC. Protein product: CASSVGLAGVEEQYF.

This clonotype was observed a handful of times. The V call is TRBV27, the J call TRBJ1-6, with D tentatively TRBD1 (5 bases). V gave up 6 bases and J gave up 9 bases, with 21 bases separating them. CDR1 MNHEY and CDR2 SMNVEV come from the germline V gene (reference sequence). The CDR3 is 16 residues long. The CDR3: CASSWGDPRSASPLHF. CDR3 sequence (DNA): TGTGCCAGCAGCTGGGGGGACCCCAGATCCGCTTCACCCCTCCACTTT.

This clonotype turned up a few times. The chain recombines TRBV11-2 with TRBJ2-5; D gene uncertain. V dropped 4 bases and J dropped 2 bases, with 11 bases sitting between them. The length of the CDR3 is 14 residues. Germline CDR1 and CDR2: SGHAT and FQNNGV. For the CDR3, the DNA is TGTGCCAGCAGCTCCGGACCGATACAAGAGACCCAGTACTTC. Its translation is CASSSGPIQETQYF.

Here the CDR3 DNA reads TGTGCCAGCAGCTTAGTGTGGGAGGTTAACGGGGAGCTGTTTTTT. Encoded protein: CASSLVWEVNGELFF. The chain has TRBV7-2 and TRBJ2-2, with D possibly being TRBD2 (6 bases). Trimming cost V 1 base and J 7 bases, with 13 bases left between them. The V gene's germline CDR1 is SGHTA and CDR2 FQGNSA. The CDR3 totals 15 residues. Based on the CDR3 plus reference TRBV7-2 and TRBJ2-2, the full variable domain is GAGVSQSPSNKVTEKGKDVELRCDPISGHTALYWYRQSLGQGLEFLIYFQGNSAPDKSGLPSDRFSAERTGGSVSTLTIQRTQQEDSAVYLCASSLVWEVNGELFFGEGSRLTVL.

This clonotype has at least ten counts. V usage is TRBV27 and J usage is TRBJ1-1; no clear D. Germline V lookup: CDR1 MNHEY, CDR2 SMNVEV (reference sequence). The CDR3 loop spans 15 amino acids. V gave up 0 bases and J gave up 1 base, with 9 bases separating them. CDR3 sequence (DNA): TGTGCCAGCAGTTTATCGATACAGTGGAACACTGAAGCTTTCTTT. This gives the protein CASSLSIQWNTEAFF.

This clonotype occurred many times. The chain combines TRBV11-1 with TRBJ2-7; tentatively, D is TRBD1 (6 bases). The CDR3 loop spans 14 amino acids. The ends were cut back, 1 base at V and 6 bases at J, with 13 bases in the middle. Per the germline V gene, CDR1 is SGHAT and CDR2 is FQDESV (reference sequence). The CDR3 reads CASSLEGGVSEQYF. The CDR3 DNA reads TGTGCCAGCAGCTTAGAAGGGGGAGTGAGCGAGCAGTACTTC.

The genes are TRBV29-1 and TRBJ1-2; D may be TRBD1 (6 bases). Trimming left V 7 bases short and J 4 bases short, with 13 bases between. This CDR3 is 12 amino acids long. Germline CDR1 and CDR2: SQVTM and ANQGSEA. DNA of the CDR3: TGCAGCGCTCCCACAGGGTCCTATGGCTACACCTTC. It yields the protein CSAPTGSYGYTF.

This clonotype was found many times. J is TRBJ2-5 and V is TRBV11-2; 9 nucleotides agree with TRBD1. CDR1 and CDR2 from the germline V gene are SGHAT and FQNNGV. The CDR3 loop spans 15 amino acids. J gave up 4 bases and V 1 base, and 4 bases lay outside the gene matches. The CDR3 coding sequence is TGTGCCAGCAGCTTAGTGGGACAGGGAGCAGAGACCCAGTACTTC. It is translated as CASSLVGQGAETQYF.

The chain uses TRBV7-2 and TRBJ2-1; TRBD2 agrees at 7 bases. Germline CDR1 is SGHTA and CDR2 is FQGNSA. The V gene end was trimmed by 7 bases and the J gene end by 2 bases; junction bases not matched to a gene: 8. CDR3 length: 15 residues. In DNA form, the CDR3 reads TGTGCCAGCACGGACGCGGGGAGGGCCTACAATGAGCAGTTCTTC. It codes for CASTDAGRAYNEQFF. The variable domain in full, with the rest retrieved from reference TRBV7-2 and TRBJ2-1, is GAGVSQSPSNKVTEKGKDVELRCDPISGHTALYWYRQSLGQGLEFLIYFQGNSAPDKSGLPSDRFSAERTGGSVSTLTIQRTQQEDSAVYLCASTDAGRAYNEQFFGPGTRLTVL.

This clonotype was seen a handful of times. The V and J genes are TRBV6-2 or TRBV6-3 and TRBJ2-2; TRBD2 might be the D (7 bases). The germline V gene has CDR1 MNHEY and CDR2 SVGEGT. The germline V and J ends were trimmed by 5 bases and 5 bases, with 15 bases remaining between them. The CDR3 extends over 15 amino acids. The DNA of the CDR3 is TGTGCCAGCAGTCGAGGGGGTAGCGGGACCGGGGAGCTGTTTTTT. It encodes CASSRGGSGTGELFF.

The CDR3 loop is CATSRDPPRGNQPQHF. The CDR3 region has the DNA TGTGCCACCAGCAGAGATCCCCCCAGGGGGAATCAGCCCCAGCATTTT. The chain has TRBV15 and TRBJ1-5; 7 bases are a match to TRBD1. Germline CDR1 is LNHNV and CDR2 is YYDKDF (reference sequence). The CDR3 is 16 residues long. V lost 0 bases and J lost 4; bases outside the gene matches: 6. Full variable domain (outside the CDR3, taken from reference TRBV15 and TRBJ1-5): DAMVIQNPRYQVTQFGKPVTLSCSQTLNHNVMYWYQQKSSQAPKLLFHYYDKDFNNEADTPDNFQSRRPNTSFCFLDIRSPGLGDTAMYLCATSRDPPRGNQPQHFGDGTRLSIL.

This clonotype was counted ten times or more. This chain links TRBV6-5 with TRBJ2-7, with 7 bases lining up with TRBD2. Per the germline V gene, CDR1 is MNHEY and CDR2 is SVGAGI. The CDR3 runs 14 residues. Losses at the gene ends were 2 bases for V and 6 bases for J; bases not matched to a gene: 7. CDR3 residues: CASSYVAGALEQYF. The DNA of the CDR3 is TGTGCCAGCAGTTACGTTGCGGGAGCCCTCGAGCAGTACTTC.

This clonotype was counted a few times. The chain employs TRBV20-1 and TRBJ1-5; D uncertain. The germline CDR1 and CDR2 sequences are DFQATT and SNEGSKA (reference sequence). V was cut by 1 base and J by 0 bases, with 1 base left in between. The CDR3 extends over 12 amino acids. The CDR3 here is CSARVSNQPQHF. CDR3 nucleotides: TGCAGTGCTAGAGTTAGCAATCAGCCCCAGCATTTT.

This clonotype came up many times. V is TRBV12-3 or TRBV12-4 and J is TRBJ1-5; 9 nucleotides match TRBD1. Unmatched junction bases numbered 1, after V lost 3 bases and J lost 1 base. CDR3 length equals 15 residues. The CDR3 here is CASSLTGGSNQPQHF. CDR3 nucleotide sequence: TGTGCCAGCAGTTTGACAGGGGGAAGCAATCAGCCCCAGCATTTT.

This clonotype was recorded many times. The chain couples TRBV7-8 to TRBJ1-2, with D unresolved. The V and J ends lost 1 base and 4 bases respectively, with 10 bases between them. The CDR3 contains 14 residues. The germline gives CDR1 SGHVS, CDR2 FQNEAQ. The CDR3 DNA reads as TGTGCCAGCAGCTTAGAGCTAGGCTCCTATGGCTACACCTTC. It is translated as CASSLELGSYGYTF.

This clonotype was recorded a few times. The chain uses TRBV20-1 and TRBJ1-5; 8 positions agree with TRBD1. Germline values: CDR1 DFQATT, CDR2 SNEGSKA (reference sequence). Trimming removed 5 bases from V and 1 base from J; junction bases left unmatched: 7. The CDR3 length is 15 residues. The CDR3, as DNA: TGCAGTGCTCAGCAGGGGGCAGTGAGCAATCAGCCCCAGCATTTT. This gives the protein CSAQQGAVSNQPQHF.

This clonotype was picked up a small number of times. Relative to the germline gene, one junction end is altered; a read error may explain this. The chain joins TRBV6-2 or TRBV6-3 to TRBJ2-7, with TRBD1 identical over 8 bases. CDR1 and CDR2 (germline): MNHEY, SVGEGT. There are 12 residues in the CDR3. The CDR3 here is CASSRTGPEQCF. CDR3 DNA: TGTGCCAGCAGCCGGACAGGGCCCGAGCAGTGCTTC.

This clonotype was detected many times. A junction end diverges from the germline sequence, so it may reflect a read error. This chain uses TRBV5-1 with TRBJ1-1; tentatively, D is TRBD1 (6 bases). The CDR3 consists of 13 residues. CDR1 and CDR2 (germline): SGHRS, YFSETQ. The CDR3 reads CASSLQGYTEAFF. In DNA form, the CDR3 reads TGTGCCAGCAGCTTACAGGGCTACACTGAAGCTTTCTTT.

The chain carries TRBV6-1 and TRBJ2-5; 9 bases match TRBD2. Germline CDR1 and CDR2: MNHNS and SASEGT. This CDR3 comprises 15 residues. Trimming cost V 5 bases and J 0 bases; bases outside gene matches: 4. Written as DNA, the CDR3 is TGTGCCAGCAGTCCTAGCGGGACAAACCAAGAGACCCAGTACTTC. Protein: CASSPSGTNQETQYF.

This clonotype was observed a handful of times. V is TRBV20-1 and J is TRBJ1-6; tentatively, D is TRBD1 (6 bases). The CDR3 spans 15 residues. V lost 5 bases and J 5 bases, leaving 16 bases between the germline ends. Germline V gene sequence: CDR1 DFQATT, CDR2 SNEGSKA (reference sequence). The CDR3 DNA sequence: TGCAGTGCTCCCAGGGGACAAACGGATAATTCACCCCTCCACTTT. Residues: CSAPRGQTDNSPLHF.

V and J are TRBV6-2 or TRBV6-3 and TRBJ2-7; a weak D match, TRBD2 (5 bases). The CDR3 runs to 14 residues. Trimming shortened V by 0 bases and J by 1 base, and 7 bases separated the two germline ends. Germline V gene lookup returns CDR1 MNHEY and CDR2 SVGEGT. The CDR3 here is CASSYSAASYEQYF. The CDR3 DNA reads TGTGCCAGCAGTTACTCAGCGGCGTCCTACGAGCAGTACTTC.

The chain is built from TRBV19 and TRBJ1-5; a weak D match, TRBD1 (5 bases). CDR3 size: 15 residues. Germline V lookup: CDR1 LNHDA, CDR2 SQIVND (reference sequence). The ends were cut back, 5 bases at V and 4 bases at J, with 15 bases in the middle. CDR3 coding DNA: TGTGCCAGTAGTTTTGACTGGGGCCAGAATCAGCCCCAGCATTTT. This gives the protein CASSFDWGQNQPQHF.

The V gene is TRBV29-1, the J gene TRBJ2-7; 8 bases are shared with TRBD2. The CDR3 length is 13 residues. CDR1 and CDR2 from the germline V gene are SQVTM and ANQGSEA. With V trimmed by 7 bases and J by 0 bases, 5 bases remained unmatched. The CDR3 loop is CSALAGNSYEQYF. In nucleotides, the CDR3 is TGCAGCGCTCTAGCGGGCAACTCCTACGAGCAGTACTTC.